One and the same sample provided the 26 T cell receptor beta chains below, sequenced in a study of immune heterogeneity within non-small cell lung tumors. The template consisted of bulk tumor genomic DNA, with 600 ng used per sample. Several biopsies per primary tumor were taken during surgery, spaced as far apart as possible. It was patients with untreated, newly diagnosed non-small cell lung cancer who underwent curative surgery. It was with 32 V and 13 J primers that multiplex PCR amplified TCR beta CDR3. TCRdb processed the multiplex PCR reads anew with MiXCR; each CDR3 protein has one entry. The table lists some 10,000 distinct CDR3 sequences, roughly 30% of them singletons. The sequencing input was lung tumor tissue. Receptors originate from a man aged 55-75 years with non-small cell lung cancer.

The chain combines TRBV30 with TRBJ2-3; 10 nucleotides align to TRBD1. The CDR3 sequence is 15 residues long. V trimming: 5 bases; J trimming: 3 bases; junction bases outside the gene matches: 8. CDR1 is GTSNPN and CDR2 is SVGIG in the germline V gene (reference sequence). CDR3: CAWGDRGQMTDTQYF. For the CDR3, the DNA is TGTGCCTGGGGAGACAGGGGGCAGATGACAGATACGCAGTATTTT.

The genes are TRBV28 and TRBJ2-7; 13 nucleotides align to TRBD2. The CDR3 loop spans 16 amino acids. From germline, CDR1 is MDHEN and CDR2 SYDVKM. V lost 5 bases, J lost 4 bases, and 8 bases stayed unmatched. The CDR3 coding sequence is TGTGCCAGCAGTGTGGGGACTAGCGGGAAGAATTACGAGCAGTACTTC. This encodes CASSVGTSGKNYEQYF.

The CDR3 is CSARDLQADYNEQFF. The CDR3 bases are TGCAGTGCTAGAGATCTTCAGGCGGACTACAATGAGCAGTTCTTC. The chain links TRBV20-1 to TRBJ2-1, with D hard to call. Germline lookup yields CDR1 DFQATT and CDR2 SNEGSKA (reference sequence). V was shortened by 0 bases and J by 3 bases, with 12 bases between the two germline ends. This CDR3 comprises 15 residues.

This clonotype was seen at least ten times. V usage is TRBV4-3 and J usage is TRBJ1-1; D not certain. Germline-derived CDR1 and CDR2 are LGHNA and YSLEER. V shed 0 bases and J shed 1 base, with 12 bases lying between them. The CDR3 extends over 16 amino acids. CDR3 DNA sequence: TGCGCCAGCAGCCAAGACCGGGCCATTACGAACACTGAAGCTTTCTTT. This gives the protein CASSQDRAITNTEAFF.

The chain employs TRBV19 and TRBJ1-5; 8 bases line up with TRBD1. CDR1 and CDR2 (germline): LNHDA, SQIVND (reference sequence). With V trimmed by 6 bases and J by 0 bases, 7 bases remained unmatched. The CDR3 spans 16 residues. This CDR3 reads CASRTTGDYSNQPQHF. Written as DNA, the CDR3 is TGTGCCAGTAGGACGACAGGGGATTATAGCAATCAGCCCCAGCATTTT.

This clonotype is judged medium-sized. J is TRBJ2-3 and V is TRBV7-6, with D unresolved. Trimming stripped 3 bases from V and 5 bases from J, with 6 bases between. The V gene's germline CDR1 is SGHVS and CDR2 FNYEAQ. The CDR3 is 12 residues long. CDR3 in amino acids: CASSLSQDTQYF. CDR3 bases: TGTGCCAGCAGCTTGAGTCAAGATACGCAGTATTTT.

The rearrangement joins TRBV27 to TRBJ2-3, with D unclear. The V end was cut by 5 bases, the J end by 0 bases, with 3 bases between. CDR1 MNHEY and CDR2 SMNVEV come from the germline V gene (reference sequence). This CDR3 has 12 amino acids. The CDR3 sequence is CASSLSTDTQYF. CDR3 in DNA: TGTGCCAGCAGTCTTAGCACAGATACGCAGTATTTT.

This clonotype is termed medium-sized. The chain carries TRBV7-2 and TRBJ2-1; 7 bases are shared with TRBD2. This CDR3 spans 16 amino acids. Germline V CDR1 and CDR2: SGHTA, FQGNSA. Trimming at V came to 1 base and at J to 4 bases, leaving 7 bases not matched to a gene. CDR3 coding DNA: TGTGCCAGCAGCTTAGTGGGCGGGAGCGGGTACAATGAGCAGTTCTTC. Translated: CASSLVGGSGYNEQFF. Full variable domain (missing parts from reference TRBV7-2 and TRBJ2-1): GAGVSQSPSNKVTEKGKDVELRCDPISGHTALYWYRQSLGQGLEFLIYFQGNSAPDKSGLPSDRFSAERTGGSVSTLTIQRTQQEDSAVYLCASSLVGGSGYNEQFFGPGTRLTVL.

This chain's CDR3 is CAISELGGNTIYF. The CDR3 DNA reads TGTGCCATCAGTGAGTTAGGAGGAAACACCATATATTTT. The genes are TRBV10-3 and TRBJ1-3; no clear D gene. This CDR3 is built from 13 residues. CDR1 is ENHRY and CDR2 is SYGVKD in the germline V gene. Trimming removed 1 base from V and 4 bases from J, with 5 bases in between.

The chain joins TRBV28 to TRBJ2-7; D might be TRBD1 or TRBD2, each matching 5 bases. CDR3 length: 14 amino acids. V was clipped by 6 bases and J by 3 bases, with 15 bases between them. CDR1 and CDR2 from the germline V gene are MDHEN and SYDVKM. The CDR3 bases are TGTGCCAGCAGGACCGGGACGGCTCACTACGAGCAGTACTTC. Translating gives CASRTGTAHYEQYF.

This clonotype was seen repeatedly, ten times or more. The rearrangement joins TRBV25-1 to TRBJ1-2; 10 nucleotides line up with TRBD1. Germline V gene sequence: CDR1 MGHDK, CDR2 SYGVNS. The CDR3 is 14 amino acids. J was trimmed by 5 bases and V by 2 bases; bases with no gene match: 2. The CDR3 DNA reads as TGTGCCAGCAGTGAAGGACAGGGGGTGTATGGCTACACCTTC. This codes for CASSEGQGVYGYTF.

With respect to this clonotype: The junction shows a germline mismatch at one end, possibly a read error. This chain uses TRBV11-2 with TRBJ2-7; TRBD2 agrees at 11 bases. The CDR3 totals 15 residues. CDR1 and CDR2 (germline): SGHAT, FQNNGV. The CDR3 DNA follows: TGTGCCAGCAGCGCTACACCGGGACTAGCGGCCCCGGAGGACTTC. Its translation is CASSATPGLAAPEDF.

This chain uses TRBV5-1 with TRBJ1-4; TRBD1 aligns across 9 bases. This CDR3 comprises 15 residues. V lost 0 bases to trimming and J lost 8 bases; unmatched junction nucleotides: 5. Germline V gives CDR1 SGHRS, CDR2 YFSETQ. As DNA, the CDR3 is TGCGCCAGCAGCTTGGCACAGGGGGCAGGAGAAAAACTGTTTTTT. This translates into CASSLAQGAGEKLFF.

This clonotype was observed at least ten times. This chain joins TRBV5-1 and TRBJ2-1; either TRBD1 or TRBD2 may supply D (7 bases each). The CDR3 is 14 amino acids. Trimming pared 6 bases from V and 4 bases from J, leaving 14 bases between. Looked up from germline, CDR1 is SGHRS and CDR2 is YFSETQ. CDR3 residues: CASTAGGGYNEQFF. The CDR3 DNA reads as TGCGCCAGCACCGCAGGGGGAGGGTACAATGAGCAGTTCTTC.

There are many counts of this clonotype. V usage is TRBV7-2 and J usage is TRBJ2-3; 14 nucleotides line up with TRBD2. The CDR3 spans 17 residues. V lost 6 bases, J lost 5 bases, and 10 bases stayed unmatched. Germline V gene lookup returns CDR1 SGHTA and CDR2 FQGNSA. CDR3 protein: CASSKSRGTSGRDTQYF. Written as DNA, the CDR3 is TGTGCCAGCAGTAAATCTCGGGGGACTAGCGGGAGAGATACGCAGTATTTT.

This clonotype is categorized as medium-sized. The genes are TRBV11-3 and TRBJ2-7; a weak D match, TRBD2 (6 bases). V was pared by 2 bases and J by 2 bases, with 13 bases between. Germline CDR1 reads SGHNT; CDR2 reads YENEEA. This CDR3 contains 15 residues. DNA for the CDR3: TGTGCCAGCAGCTTACTAAGCGGGCCGCCCTACGAGCAGTACTTC. Amino acids: CASSLLSGPPYEQYF.

Relative to its sample, this clonotype is medium-sized. The chain employs TRBV24-1 and TRBJ2-3; possibly TRBD1 for D (6 bases). With 9 bases removed from V and 2 bases from J, the gap between germline ends came to 14 bases. Germline lookup yields CDR1 KGHDR and CDR2 SFDVKD. This CDR3 spans 14 amino acids. The CDR3 sequence: CATRGQHDTDTQYF. CDR3 DNA: TGTGCCACCCGGGGACAACACGACACAGATACGCAGTATTTT.

This clonotype came up many times. CDR3 in DNA: TGTGCCACCAGCCCTGGCGGACAGGGGGCATGGACCGGGGAGCTGTTTTTT. Its translation: CATSPGGQGAWTGELFF. The chain combines TRBV15 with TRBJ2-2; 11 bases fit TRBD1. Germline V gene lookup returns CDR1 LNHNV and CDR2 YYDKDF (reference sequence). V lost 5 bases, J lost 5 bases, and 10 bases stayed unmatched. CDR3 length: 17 residues.

This clonotype was counted many times. The gene calls are TRBV4-1 and TRBJ2-3, with a tentative D call TRBD1 (5 bases). Germline V gene data show CDR1 as MGHRA and CDR2 as YSYEKL. The CDR3 contains 16 residues. The V end lost 0 bases, the J end lost 0 bases, and 10 bases lay between the germline ends. CDR3: CASSQDGAASTDTQYF. The CDR3 region has the DNA TGCGCCAGCAGCCAAGATGGGGCGGCTAGCACAGATACGCAGTATTTT.

This clonotype was seen many times. The chain couples TRBV6-1 to TRBJ1-5; 8 nucleotides agree with TRBD1. The germline CDR1 and CDR2 sequences are MNHNS and SASEGT. This CDR3 spans 15 amino acids. The junction had 7 bases not matched to a gene; V was cut back by 6 bases and J by 3 bases. The CDR3 here is CASSPGQGYNQPQHF. For the CDR3, the DNA is TGTGCCAGCAGCCCCGGACAGGGCTACAATCAGCCCCAGCATTTT.

As for this clonotype: One base away lies a much larger clone, so this may be a sequencing read error. The chain joins TRBV19 to TRBJ2-7, with D possibly called TRBD1 or TRBD2 (5 bases each). The CDR3 runs to 13 residues. Germline CDR1 and CDR2: LNHDA and SQIVND (reference sequence). CDR3 sequence reads: CASGIFGDGEQYF. The CDR3 coding sequence is TGTGCCAGTGGTATTTTTGGGGACGGCGAGCAGTACTTC.

The V gene is TRBV3-1, the J gene TRBJ2-7; 9 bases fit TRBD1. The CDR3 contains 15 residues. CDR1 and CDR2 from the germline V gene are LGHDT and YNNKEL (reference sequence). J was trimmed by 6 bases and V by 3 bases; bases with no gene match: 9. The CDR3 loop is CASSQFDRGFSEQYF. CDR3 nucleotides: TGTGCCAGCAGCCAGTTCGACAGGGGGTTTTCCGAGCAGTACTTC.

This clonotype rates as medium-sized. This sequence joins TRBV7-2 and TRBJ2-1, with TRBD2 matching 9 bases. V lost 6 bases and J lost 7; bases outside the gene matches: 10. The CDR3 covers 15 residues. Per germline, CDR1 SGHTA and CDR2 FQGNSA. CDR3 region: CASSFSGSGRNEQFF. In DNA form, the CDR3 reads TGTGCCAGCAGTTTTAGCGGGAGTGGGCGGAATGAGCAGTTCTTC. Full variable domain (missing parts from reference TRBV7-2 and TRBJ2-1): GAGVSQSPSNKVTEKGKDVELRCDPISGHTALYWYRQSLGQGLEFLIYFQGNSAPDKSGLPSDRFSAERTGGSVSTLTIQRTQQEDSAVYLCASSFSGSGRNEQFFGPGTRLTVL.

This clonotype has ten or more counts. V usage is TRBV6-2 or TRBV6-3 and J usage is TRBJ2-7; 9 bases match TRBD1. V was pared by 2 bases and J by 3 bases, with 8 bases of the junction left unmatched. The CDR3 totals 16 residues. Germline assignment: CDR1 MNHEY and CDR2 SVGEGT. CDR3 nucleotides: TGTGCCAGCAGTTACGGAGAGGGACAGGGCCTCTACGAGCAGTACTTC. This gives the protein CASSYGEGQGLYEQYF.

This clonotype was picked up many times. The V and J genes are TRBV20-1 and TRBJ2-1; the D gene is possibly TRBD2 (6 bases). This CDR3 has 15 residues. The germline CDR1 and CDR2 sequences are DFQATT and SNEGSKA (reference sequence). Trimming cost V 3 bases and J 0 bases, with 12 bases left between them. CDR3 nucleotides: TGCAGTGCTAGGGGTGGGGGGATCTCCTACAATGAGCAGTTCTTC. It specifies CSARGGGISYNEQFF.

Worth noting for this clonotype: Just one base apart from a much larger clone, this may be a read error. The rearrangement joins TRBV20-1 to TRBJ2-5, with 8 bases fitting TRBD2. Germline-derived CDR1 and CDR2 are DFQATT and SNEGSKA (reference sequence). This CDR3 is 14 amino acids long. CDR3 bases: TGCAGTGGCAATGACGGGAGGGCCGGAGAGACCAAGTACTTC. Its translation is CSGNDGRAGETKYF.